This entry describes one T cell receptor (beta chain). Ten or more counts support this clonotype. Its antigen remains unidentified. Base qualities are not at hand, and no much larger clone is one base apart. TCR beta CDR3 regions were amplified from RNA transcripts. For the first round of RT-PCR on the TCR CDR3, the HTBI primer set was used together with the Qiagen OneStep RT-PCR kit. Libraries were constructed in a second round of multiplex PCR, after which size selection and purification were performed. Paired-end sequencing of the libraries was performed with 100 bp reads on an Illumina HiSeq2000. The study's own analysis went as follows. SOAPnuke was used to process the raw data, throwing out any read that contained adapters or uncalled bases, had a mean Phred below 15, or lacked an exact constant-primer or identifier match. COPE v1.2.5 was used to merge the high-quality paired reads, and each unique nucleotide sequence was defined as a clonotype. MiTCR v1.1 was used to align clonotypes to the IMGT TRBV, TRBD and TRBJ reference segments. Only V-J combinations with frequency above 0.0001, covering about 99% of repertoires, were analysed. A TCS score was defined as the ratio between F50 (clonal expansion) and ExV (chaos), using BLOSUM62-based TCRdist between CDR3 peptides within each V-J. Welch's t-statistics and random forest reduced several hundred V-J features to roughly 13, which were used in a naive Bayes classifier (R e1071). The public reads were reprocessed in TCRdb via fastp at Q25 and MiXCR, keeping in-frame beta chains. For every CDR3 protein sequence, its rows merge into one entry that carries the most common genes and DNA. TCRdb, not the authors, supplied the V and J calls. Recorded for this sample are more than 300,000 distinct CDR3 sequences; approximately 15% of them occurred a single time. Jointly, the top ten make up 11% of the sample.

The data were taken from a study of T cells in Graves' hyperthyroidism and ophthalmopathy (dated by TCRdb to between 2018 and 2021). In the study overall: Peripheral blood was collected at initial diagnosis, before any treatment. To identify TCR V-J signatures that set the groups apart, the researchers used a discovery cohort of 100 patients, made up of 40 to 45 with Graves' ophthalmopathy and some 58 with stable Graves' hyperthyroidism. An independent validation cohort of under 20 hyperthyroidism patients and approximately 16 patients who later progressed to ophthalmopathy tested prospective prediction of ophthalmopathy. For training and testing, the 95 to 100 patients in the discovery cohort were randomly divided in a 7:3 ratio. In addition, the study compared T-cell repertoires in thyroid tissue and in blood from roughly 6 Graves' hyperthyroidism patients. After blood sampling, hyperthyroidism patients were treated with methimazole at a starting dose of 30 mg daily, and ophthalmopathy patients were treated with high-dose intravenous methylprednisolone. The paper reports TCR Vbeta CDR3 sequencing of some 140 peripheral blood samples: approximately 43 ophthalmopathy, fewer than 80 hyperthyroidism and 17 progressor patients.

Including the terminal cysteine and phenylalanine, the CDR3 comprises 15 residues. Here the CDR3 DNA is all that survives: 45 bases in frame from base 1. Taken from the germline V gene (reference sequence), the CDR1 and CDR2 loops are DFQATT and SNEGSKA. The germline ends are 16 bases apart after V is trimmed by 5 bases and J by 2 bases. What the study reported, not specific to this receptor: Blood samples also contained most of the expanded thyroid clonotypes (frequency above 0.001), which suggests that blood repertoires may reflect thyroid immune responses. In validation, the model predicted progression to ophthalmopathy with 60% to 71% sensitivity and approximately 72% specificity, a median of 6.5 months before onset. In cross-validation, a model built on a 13 V-J signature told ophthalmopathy apart from stable hyperthyroidism with under 90% sensitivity and approximately 84% specificity, and in testing the same model reached 80%/75%. Sample size was not statistically predetermined, and investigators were not blinded to group allocation.

Stable Graves' hyperthyroidism was defined as the absence of progression to ophthalmopathy over 18 months of follow-up. Hyperthyroidism patients were newly diagnosed, had a disease duration of under 2 months, and were aged 18 to 65 years. Any patient with an uncontrolled infection, another autoimmune disease, pregnancy or lactation was excluded. Diagnoses were established on the basis of clinical symptoms, serum thyroxine and TRAb, thyroid ultrasound, and orbital computed tomography. PBMCs were separated from roughly 10 ml of fresh peripheral blood using Ficoll-Paque density gradient centrifugation. Total RNA was extracted with Trizol reagent, and quality was checked on an Agilent 2100 Bioanalyzer.

The chain is made from TRBV20-1 and TRBJ2-1, with the D gene not clear enough to name. The sequence was collected from a woman aged 55-70 years with Graves' hyperthyroidism. The specimen sequenced was blood. CDR3 region: CSASPRLETYNEQFF. The DNA sequence is TGCAGTGCTTCCCCGAGGCTAGAGACCTACAATGAGCAGTTCTTC.